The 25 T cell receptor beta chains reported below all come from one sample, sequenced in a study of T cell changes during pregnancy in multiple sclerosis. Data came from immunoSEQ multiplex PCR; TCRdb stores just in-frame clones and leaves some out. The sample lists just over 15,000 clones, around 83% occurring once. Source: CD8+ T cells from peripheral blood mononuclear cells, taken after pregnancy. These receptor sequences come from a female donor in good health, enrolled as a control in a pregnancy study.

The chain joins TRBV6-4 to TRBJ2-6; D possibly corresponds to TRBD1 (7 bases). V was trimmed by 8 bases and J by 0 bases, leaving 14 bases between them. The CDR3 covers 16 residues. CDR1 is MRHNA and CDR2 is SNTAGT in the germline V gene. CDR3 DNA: TGTGCCAGCGGGGGGACAGACGTCTCTGGGGCCAACGTCCTGACTTTC. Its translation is CASGGTDVSGANVLTF.

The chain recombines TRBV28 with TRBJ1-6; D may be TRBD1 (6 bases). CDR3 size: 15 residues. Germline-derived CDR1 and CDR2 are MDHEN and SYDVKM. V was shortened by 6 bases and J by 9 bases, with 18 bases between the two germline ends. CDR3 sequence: CASSSGQWEVSPLHF. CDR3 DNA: TGTGCCAGCAGCTCTGGACAGTGGGAAGTTTCACCCCTCCACTTT.

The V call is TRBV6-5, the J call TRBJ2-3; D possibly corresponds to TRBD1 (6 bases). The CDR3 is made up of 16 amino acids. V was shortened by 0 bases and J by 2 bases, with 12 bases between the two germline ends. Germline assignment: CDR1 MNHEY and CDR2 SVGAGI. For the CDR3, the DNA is TGTGCCAGCAGTTACTCGCCGGACAGACACACAGATACGCAGTATTTT. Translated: CASSYSPDRHTDTQYF.

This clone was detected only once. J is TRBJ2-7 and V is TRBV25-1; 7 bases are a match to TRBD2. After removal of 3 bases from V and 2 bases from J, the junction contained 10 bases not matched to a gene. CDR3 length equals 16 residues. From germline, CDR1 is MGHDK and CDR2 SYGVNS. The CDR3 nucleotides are TGTGCCAGCAGTGAGGATGGGAGGGGAGCCCCCTACGAGCAGTACTTC. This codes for CASSEDGRGAPYEQYF.

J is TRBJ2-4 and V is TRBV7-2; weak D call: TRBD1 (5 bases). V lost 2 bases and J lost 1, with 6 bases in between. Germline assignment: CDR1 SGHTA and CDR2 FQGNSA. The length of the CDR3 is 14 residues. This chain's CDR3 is CASSLSGAKNIQYF. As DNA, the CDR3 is TGTGCCAGCAGCTTATCAGGGGCCAAAAACATTCAGTACTTC.

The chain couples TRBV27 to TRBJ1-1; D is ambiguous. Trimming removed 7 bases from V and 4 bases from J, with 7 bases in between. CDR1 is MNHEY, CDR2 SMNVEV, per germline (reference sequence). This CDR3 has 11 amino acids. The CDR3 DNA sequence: TGTGCCAGCATCGCGGGCACTGAAGCTTTCTTT. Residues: CASIAGTEAFF.

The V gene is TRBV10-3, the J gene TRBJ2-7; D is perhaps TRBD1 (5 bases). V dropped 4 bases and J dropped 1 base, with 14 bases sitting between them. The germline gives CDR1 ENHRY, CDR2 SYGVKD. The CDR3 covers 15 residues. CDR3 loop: CAISGQTVTSYEQYF. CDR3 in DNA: TGTGCCATCAGTGGGCAGACAGTAACTTCCTACGAGCAGTACTTC.

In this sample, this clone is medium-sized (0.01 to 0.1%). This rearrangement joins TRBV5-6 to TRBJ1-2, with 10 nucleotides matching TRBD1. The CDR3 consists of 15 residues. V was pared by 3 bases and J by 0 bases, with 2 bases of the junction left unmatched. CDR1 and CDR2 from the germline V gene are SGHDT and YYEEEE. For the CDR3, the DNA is TGTGCCAGCAGCTCGGGGACAGGGGCTAACTATGGCTACACCTTC. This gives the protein CASSSGTGANYGYTF.

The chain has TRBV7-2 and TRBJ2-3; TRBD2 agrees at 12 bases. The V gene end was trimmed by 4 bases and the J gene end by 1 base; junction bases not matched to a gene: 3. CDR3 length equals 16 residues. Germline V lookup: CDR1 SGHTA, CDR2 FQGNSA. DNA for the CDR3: TGTGCCAGCAGCTGGGGACTAGCGGGCGGCACAGATACGCAGTATTTT. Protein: CASSWGLAGGTDTQYF.

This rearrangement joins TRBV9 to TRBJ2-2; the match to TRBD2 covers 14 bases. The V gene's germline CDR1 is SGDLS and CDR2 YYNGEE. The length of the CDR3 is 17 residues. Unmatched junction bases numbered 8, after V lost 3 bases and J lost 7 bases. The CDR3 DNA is TGTGCCAGCAGCGAGCGACTAGCGGGAGGGCAGGGCGGGGAGCTGTTTTTT. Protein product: CASSERLAGGQGGELFF.

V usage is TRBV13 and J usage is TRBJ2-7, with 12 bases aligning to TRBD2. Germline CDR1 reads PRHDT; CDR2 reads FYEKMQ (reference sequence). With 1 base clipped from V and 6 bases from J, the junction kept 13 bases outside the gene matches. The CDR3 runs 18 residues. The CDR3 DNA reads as TGTGCCAGCAGCTTAGCTGAGACTAGCGGGAGTGGTTGGTCCGAGCAGTACTTC. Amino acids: CASSLAETSGSGWSEQYF.

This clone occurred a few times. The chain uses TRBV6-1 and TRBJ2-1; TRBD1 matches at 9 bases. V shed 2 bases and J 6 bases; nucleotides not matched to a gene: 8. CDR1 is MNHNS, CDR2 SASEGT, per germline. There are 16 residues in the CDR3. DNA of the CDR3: TGTGCCAGCAGTGAATCTCCTCGGGACAGGGTCAATGAGCAGTTCTTC. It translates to CASSESPRDRVNEQFF.

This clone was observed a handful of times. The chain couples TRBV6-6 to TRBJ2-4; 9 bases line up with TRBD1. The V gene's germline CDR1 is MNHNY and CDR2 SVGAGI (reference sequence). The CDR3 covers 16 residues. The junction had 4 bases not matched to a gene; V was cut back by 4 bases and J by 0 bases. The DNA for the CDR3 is TGTGCCAGCAGTTCACAGGGGGCCCTAGCCAAAAACATTCAGTACTTC. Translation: CASSSQGALAKNIQYF.

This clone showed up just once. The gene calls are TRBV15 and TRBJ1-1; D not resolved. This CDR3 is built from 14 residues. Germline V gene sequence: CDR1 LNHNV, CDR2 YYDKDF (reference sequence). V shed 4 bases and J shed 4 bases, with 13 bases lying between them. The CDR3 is CATSTRLGSTEAFF. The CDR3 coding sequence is TGTGCCACCAGCACCCGACTGGGGAGCACTGAAGCTTTCTTT.

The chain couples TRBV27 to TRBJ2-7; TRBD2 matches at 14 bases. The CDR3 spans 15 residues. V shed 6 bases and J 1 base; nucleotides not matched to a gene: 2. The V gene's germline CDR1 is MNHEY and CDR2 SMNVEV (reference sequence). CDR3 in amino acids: CASRGTSGSSYEQYF. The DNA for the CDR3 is TGTGCCAGCAGGGGGACTAGCGGGAGTTCCTACGAGCAGTACTTC.

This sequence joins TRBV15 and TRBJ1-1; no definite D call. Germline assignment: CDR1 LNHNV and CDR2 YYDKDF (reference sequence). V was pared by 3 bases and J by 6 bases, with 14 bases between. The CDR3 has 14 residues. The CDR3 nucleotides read TGTGCCACCAGCAGGACAACAGAATTAGCTGAAGCTTTCTTT. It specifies CATSRTTELAEAFF.

CDR3 DNA: TGTGCCAGCAGTTTAGTCGGGGGGGGCACTGAAGCTTTCTTT. Protein sequence: CASSLVGGGTEAFF. The chain has TRBV28 and TRBJ1-1; weak D call: TRBD1 (5 bases). The CDR3 is 14 residues long. Trimming stripped 2 bases from V and 4 bases from J, with 11 bases between. CDR1 MDHEN and CDR2 SYDVKM come from the germline V gene.

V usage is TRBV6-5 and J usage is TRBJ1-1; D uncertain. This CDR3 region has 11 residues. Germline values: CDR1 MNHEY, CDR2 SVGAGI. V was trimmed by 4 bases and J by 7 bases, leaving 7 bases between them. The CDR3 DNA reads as TGTGCCAGCAGTTCAGGAATTGAAGCTTTCTTT. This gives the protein CASSSGIEAFF.

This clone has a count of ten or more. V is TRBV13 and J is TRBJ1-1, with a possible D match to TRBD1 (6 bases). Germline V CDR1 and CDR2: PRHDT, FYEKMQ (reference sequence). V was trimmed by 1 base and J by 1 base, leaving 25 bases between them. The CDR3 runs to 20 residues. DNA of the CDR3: TGTGCCAGCAGCTTAGAAGCGCTGGGGGCCGGGATTATAGAGAACACTGAAGCTTTCTTT. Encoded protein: CASSLEALGAGIIENTEAFF.

CDR3 sequence reads: CAWRDLAGGDTGELFF. The CDR3 coding sequence is TGTGCCTGGAGAGACCTAGCGGGAGGGGACACCGGGGAGCTGTTTTTT. The chain carries TRBV30 and TRBJ2-2, with 12 bases identical to TRBD2. V trimming: 3 bases; J trimming: 3 bases; junction bases outside the gene matches: 5. Germline V CDR1 and CDR2: GTSNPN, SVGIG (reference sequence). CDR3 length equals 16 residues.

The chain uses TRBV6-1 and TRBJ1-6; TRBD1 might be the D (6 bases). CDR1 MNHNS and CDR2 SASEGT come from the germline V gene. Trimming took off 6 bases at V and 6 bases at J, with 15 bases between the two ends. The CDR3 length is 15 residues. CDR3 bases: TGTGCCAGCAGCCTTGCAGGGGTCGGTAATTCACCCCTCCACTTT. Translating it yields CASSLAGVGNSPLHF.

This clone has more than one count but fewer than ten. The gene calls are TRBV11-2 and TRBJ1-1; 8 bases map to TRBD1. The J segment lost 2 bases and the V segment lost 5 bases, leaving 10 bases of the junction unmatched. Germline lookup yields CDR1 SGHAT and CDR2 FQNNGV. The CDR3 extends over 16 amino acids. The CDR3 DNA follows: TGTGCCAGCAGCACGAGCATGGGACAGGCTAACACTGAAGCTTTCTTT. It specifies CASSTSMGQANTEAFF.

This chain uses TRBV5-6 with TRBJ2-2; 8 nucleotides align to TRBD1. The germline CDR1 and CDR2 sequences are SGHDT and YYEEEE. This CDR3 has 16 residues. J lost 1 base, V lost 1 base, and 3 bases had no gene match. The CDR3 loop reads CASSLPGQVNTGELFF. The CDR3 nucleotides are TGTGCCAGCAGCTTGCCGGGACAGGTGAACACCGGGGAGCTGTTTTTT.

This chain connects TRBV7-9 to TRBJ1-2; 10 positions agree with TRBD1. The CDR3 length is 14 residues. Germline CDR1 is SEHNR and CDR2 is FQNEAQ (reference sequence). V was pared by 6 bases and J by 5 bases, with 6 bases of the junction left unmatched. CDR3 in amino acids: CASSPLGQGYGYTF. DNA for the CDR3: TGTGCCAGCAGTCCACTGGGACAGGGGTATGGCTACACCTTC.

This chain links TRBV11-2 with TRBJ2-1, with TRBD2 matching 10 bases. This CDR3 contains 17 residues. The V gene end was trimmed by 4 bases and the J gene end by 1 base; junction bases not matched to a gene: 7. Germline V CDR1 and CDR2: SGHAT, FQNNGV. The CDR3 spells CASSYRTSGPSYNEQFF. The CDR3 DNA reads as TGTGCCAGCAGCTACCGGACTAGCGGACCTTCCTACAATGAGCAGTTCTTC.